Here is one T cell receptor (beta chain) with its context. Antigen: not known. This entry comes from a study of OX40 agonist ivuxolimab in advanced cancers. Notes on the study in general: Blood T cells, both CD4+ and CD8+, expanded clonally by week 6 at 0.1 to 3.0 mg/kg.

Systemic immunosuppression or autoimmune disease history was grounds to exclude patients. Blood sampling took place at baseline, cycle 4 day 1, and cycle 7 day 1. Germline V gene sequence: CDR1 SGHNT, CDR2 YYREEE (reference sequence). Trimming removed 2 bases from V and 0 bases from J, with 5 bases in between. The length of the CDR3 is 13 residues. TCRdb's table, derived via immunoSEQ multiplex PCR, lists solely in-frame clones and lacks some. The profile covers 95,000 to 150,000 clones, with about 94% appearing a single time and 0.15% to 0.19% taken by the ten largest. The receptor was derived from an adult with an advanced solid tumor such as melanoma, head and neck, liver or kidney cancer. The source material was CD4+ or CD8+ T cells sorted from blood, sampled in a trial of the OX40 agonist ivuxolimab. This chain joins TRBV5-4 and TRBJ1-2; D not resolved. The CDR3 DNA follows: TGTGCCAGCAGCTTCGCATCTAACTATGGCTACACCTTC. Translating it yields CASSFASNYGYTF.